Listed below are T cell receptor beta chains from one sample, sequenced in a study of shared clonotypes between healthy human individuals. Assay used: immunoSEQ multiplex PCR; TCRdb lists only in-frame clones, some missing. The data show roughly 500,000 clones, 65% to 85% seen once. What was sequenced was PBMCs. These receptor sequences come from a woman in her forties in good health. Some clones in this sample may be carry-over from other donors' samples. The CDR3 runs from the conserved cysteine through the conserved F or W. Fields, in order: V gene, D gene, clone size, J gene, CDR3 protein, CDR3 DNA. The D gene is left open where the match is weak. A clone size is listed for some rows: how often the clone was seen (once, few, many), or a class if it is expanded.

TRBV9,TRBD2,many,TRBJ2-7,CASSVGVSGSLHEQYF,TGTGCCAGCAGCGTAGGGGTAAGCGGGAGCCTCCACGAGCAGTACTTC
TRBV15,.,.,TRBJ2-1,CATSRDQGSGNEQFF,TGTGCCACCAGCAGAGATCAGGGTAGCGGCAATGAGCAGTTCTTC
TRBV6-5,.,.,TRBJ1-5,CASSYSGIGHQPQHF,TGTGCCAGCAGTTACTCAGGGATTGGGCATCAGCCCCAGCATTTT
TRBV5-4,.,.,TRBJ2-1,CASSLDLVSNEQFF,TGTGCCAGCAGCTTGGACCTAGTCTCGAATGAGCAGTTCTTC
TRBV19,.,few,TRBJ1-1,CASSPAMTRVGAEAFF,TGTGCCAGTAGTCCTGCGATGACCAGGGTAGGCGCTGAAGCTTTCTTT
TRBV28,.,once,TRBJ1-2,CASSFRAHYGYTF,TGTGCCAGCAGTTTCCGGGCCCACTATGGCTACACCTTC
TRBV18,TRBD2,.,TRBJ2-1,CASSPLGGGTYNEQFF,TGTGCCAGCTCACCATTGGGGGGAGGGACCTACAATGAGCAGTTCTTC
TRBV2,TRBD1,.,TRBJ2-1,CASSARTGTGAYNEQFF,TGTGCCAGCAGTGCCAGGACCGGGACAGGGGCCTACAATGAGCAGTTCTTC
TRBV6-5,TRBD2,.,TRBJ2-3,CASSSGRAVDTQYF,TGTGCCAGCAGTTCCGGGAGGGCCGTAGATACGCAGTATTTT
TRBV19,.,.,TRBJ1-1,CASSSTGYNTEAFF,TGTGCCAGTAGTTCTACAGGGTACAACACTGAAGCTTTCTTT